These 13 T cell receptor beta chains originate from one sample sequenced in a study of blood T cell repertoires in COVID-19. Only in-frame clones appear in the TCRdb table, and some are missing; sequencing was by immunoSEQ multiplex PCR. The sample records 330,000 or so clones, 80% to 90% being singletons. The sample taken for sequencing was PBMCs or T cells enriched from blood (not recorded which). Receptors were obtained from a man between 25 and 39 years old who had recovered from COVID-19.

This chain joins TRBV7-9 and TRBJ2-2; 7 positions agree with TRBD1. The germline gives CDR1 SEHNR, CDR2 FQNEAQ (reference sequence). The V gene end was trimmed by 2 bases and the J gene end by 1 base; junction bases not matched to a gene: 4. The CDR3 runs 16 residues. The CDR3 region is CASSLQGTVNTGELFF. The CDR3 DNA follows: TGTGCCAGCAGCTTACAGGGGACAGTGAACACCGGGGAGCTGTTTTTT.

V is TRBV7-9 and J is TRBJ1-1, with D hard to call. Per germline, CDR1 SEHNR and CDR2 FQNEAQ (reference sequence). The CDR3 loop spans 15 amino acids. Between the trimmed V and J ends, which lost 0 bases and 4 bases, there was a span of 12 bases. The CDR3 DNA reads as TGTGCCAGCAGCTTAGCTGGCGGCGGTCCCACTGAAGCTTTCTTT. It codes for CASSLAGGGPTEAFF.

This clone was observed a handful of times. This chain connects TRBV6-2 or TRBV6-3 to TRBJ1-5, with D unclear. Trimming stripped 2 bases from V and 4 bases from J, with 9 bases between. The CDR3 runs to 14 residues. From germline, CDR1 is MNHEY and CDR2 SVGEGT. The CDR3 sequence: CASSYGEANQPQHF. CDR3 nucleotides: TGTGCCAGCAGTTACGGAGAGGCGAATCAGCCCCAGCATTTT.

This clone was seen only once. The genes are TRBV19 and TRBJ1-1; 7 nucleotides match TRBD1. Germline loops: CDR1 LNHDA, CDR2 SQIVND (reference sequence). After removal of 7 bases from V and 6 bases from J, the junction contained 17 bases not matched to a gene. CDR3 length equals 16 residues. CDR3 protein: CASTSTPEGARAEAFF. CDR3 bases: TGTGCCAGTACCTCCACTCCCGAGGGGGCGCGGGCTGAAGCTTTCTTT.

This rearrangement joins TRBV6-5 to TRBJ1-5, with D unclear. CDR3 length equals 12 residues. The V gene lost 8 bases and the J gene lost 2 bases, with 7 bases spanning the gap. The germline gives CDR1 MNHEY, CDR2 SVGAGI. In DNA, the CDR3 is TGTGCCAGCTCGGAGGGCAATCAGCCCCAGCATTTT. Translation gives CASSEGNQPQHF.

This chain links TRBV3-1 (or the pseudogene TRBV3-2) with TRBJ1-5; TRBD1 agrees at 8 bases. V dropped 1 base and J dropped 3; count of bases not matched to a gene: 5. Germline-derived CDR1 and CDR2 are LGHDT and YNNKEL (reference sequence). The CDR3 contains 16 residues. CDR3 DNA: TGTGCCAGCAGCCAAGCTGGACAGGGCTTCAATCAGCCCCAGCATTTT. It translates to CASSQAGQGFNQPQHF.

The rearrangement links TRBV9 to TRBJ2-5; 9 nucleotides match TRBD2. The CDR3 covers 18 residues. Germline CDR1 reads SGDLS; CDR2 reads YYNGEE. Trimming cost V 0 bases and J 4 bases; bases outside gene matches: 13. Here the CDR3 reads CASSVAGGGASFGETQYF. CDR3 nucleotide sequence: TGTGCCAGCAGCGTAGCGGGCGGGGGGGCCTCCTTTGGAGAGACCCAGTACTTC.

The J gene is TRBJ2-7, the V gene TRBV5-1, with a tentative D call TRBD2 (5 bases). Germline V CDR1 and CDR2: SGHRS, YFSETQ. This CDR3 is 14 amino acids long. V was cut by 4 bases and J by 0 bases, with 11 bases left in between. The CDR3 DNA follows: TGCGCCAGCAGCCCCGGACTGCTCTCCTACGAGCAGTACTTC. Protein sequence: CASSPGLLSYEQYF. Full variable domain (outside the CDR3, taken from reference TRBV5-1 and TRBJ2-7): KAGVTQTPRYLIKTRGQQVTLSCSPISGHRSVSWYQQTPGQGLQFLFEYFSETQRNKGNFPGRFSGRQFSNSRSEMNVSTLELGDSALYLCASSPGLLSYEQYFGPGTRLTVT.

V gene TRBV4-1 combines with J gene TRBJ1-3; D is undetermined. V shed 4 bases and J shed 8 bases, with 21 bases lying between them. Germline V CDR1 and CDR2: MGHRA, YSYEKL. This CDR3 has 16 residues. DNA for the CDR3: TGCGCCAGCAGCCGTGCGGGTAGAAGGGATGGGGACACCATATATTTT. This gives the protein CASSRAGRRDGDTIYF.

The V and J genes are TRBV3-1 (or the pseudogene TRBV3-2) and TRBJ2-5; D perhaps matches TRBD2 (7 bases). Trimming pared 0 bases from V and 5 bases from J, leaving 10 bases between. The CDR3 spans 14 residues. The germline V gene has CDR1 LGHDT and CDR2 YNNKEL (reference sequence). The CDR3 DNA is TGTGCCAGCAGCCAAGAGGGGGGGCCGGAGACCCAGTACTTC. Translation: CASSQEGGPETQYF.

V is TRBV20-1 and J is TRBJ1-2; maybe TRBD1 (6 bases). The V gene lost 6 bases and the J gene lost 6 bases, with 11 bases spanning the gap. The CDR3 length is 11 residues. Germline CDR1 reads DFQATT; CDR2 reads SNEGSKA (reference sequence). The CDR3 spells CSADRRDGYTF. The CDR3, as DNA: TGCAGTGCCGACAGGCGGGATGGCTACACCTTC.

The chain combines TRBV2 with TRBJ2-5; TRBD2 agrees at 7 bases. CDR1 is SNHLY, CDR2 FYNNEI, per germline. The J segment lost 1 base and the V segment lost 3 bases, leaving 2 bases of the junction unmatched. This CDR3 is built from 14 residues. The CDR3 is CASSEWGGQETQYF. As DNA, the CDR3 is TGTGCCAGCAGTGAGTGGGGGGGCCAAGAGACCCAGTACTTC.

The chain uses TRBV6-5 and TRBJ2-7, with D perhaps TRBD2 (6 bases). V lost 3 bases, J lost 2 bases, and 11 bases lay in between. This CDR3 is built from 14 residues. The germline gives CDR1 MNHEY, CDR2 SVGAGI. DNA for the CDR3: TGTGCCAGCAGTTATGCCGGGAGAACCTACGAGCAGTACTTC. Translated: CASSYAGRTYEQYF.